Listed here are 22 T cell receptor beta chains from one sample, sequenced in a study of CD8 T cells in Susac syndrome. With random hexamers, reverse transcription was performed on roughly 0.5 to 1 ug of RNA. MiXCR was run by TCRdb on the immunoSEQ multiplex PCR reads, yielding one entry per CDR3 protein. The table lists 150,000 to 200,000 distinct CDR3 sequences, 90% to 95% of them singletons, with 0.1% to 0.13% in the top ten. The material sequenced was CD4+ T cells from PBMCs. The source of these receptors is a human donor with Susac syndrome.

This clonotype has only one observation. This sequence joins TRBV20-1 and TRBJ1-6; tentatively, D is TRBD1 (6 bases). Germline CDR1 is DFQATT and CDR2 is SNEGSKA (reference sequence). The CDR3 sequence is 13 residues long. V gave up 6 bases and J gave up 8 bases, with 14 bases separating them. This CDR3 is CSAGARADSPLHF. The DNA of the CDR3 is TGCAGTGCGGGGGCCCGGGCCGATTCACCCCTCCACTTT.

The J gene is TRBJ1-4, the V gene TRBV5-1, with D tentatively TRBD1 (6 bases). Deletions cut 0 bases from V and 8 bases from J, with 14 bases between. CDR1 and CDR2 (germline): SGHRS, YFSETQ. The CDR3 totals 15 residues. The CDR3 nucleotides are TGCGCCAGCAGCTTGGTGGGGGGCGCGGAAGAAAAACTGTTTTTT. Protein: CASSLVGGAEEKLFF. The full variable domain, with the rest looked up from reference TRBV5-1 and TRBJ1-4, is KAGVTQTPRYLIKTRGQQVTLSCSPISGHRSVSWYQQTPGQGLQFLFEYFSETQRNKGNFPGRFSGRQFSNSRSEMNVSTLELGDSALYLCASSLVGGAEEKLFFGSGTQLSVL.

This clonotype showed up just a few times. The rearrangement joins TRBV4-1 to TRBJ2-4; 7 nucleotides align to TRBD1. Trimming at V came to 4 bases and at J to 5 bases, leaving 5 bases not matched to a gene. Germline-derived CDR1 and CDR2 are MGHRA and YSYEKL. CDR3 length equals 14 residues. The CDR3 DNA reads TGCGCCAGCAGCCCCACAGGGGCCCAAAACATTCAGTACTTC. Its translation is CASSPTGAQNIQYF.

The chain couples TRBV29-1 to TRBJ2-7, with TRBD2 identical over 12 bases. The CDR3 has 13 amino acids. Trimming took 5 bases from V and 4 from J; bases not matched to a gene: 3. Per germline, CDR1 SQVTM and CDR2 ANQGSEA. The CDR3 protein is CSVPSGGGYEQYF. The CDR3 coding sequence is TGCAGCGTTCCTAGCGGGGGGGGTTACGAGCAGTACTTC.

The genes are TRBV19 and TRBJ1-1; 7 bases map to TRBD1. Germline loops: CDR1 LNHDA, CDR2 SQIVND (reference sequence). Trimming at V came to 5 bases and at J to 6 bases, leaving 18 bases not matched to a gene. This CDR3 is 17 amino acids long. The CDR3: CASSLYSQSGGRPEAFF. The CDR3 DNA follows: TGTGCCAGTAGTCTCTACTCACAATCAGGGGGGCGGCCTGAAGCTTTCTTT.

The V and J genes are TRBV11-2 and TRBJ2-1; D possibly uses TRBD1 or TRBD2 (6 bases each). Trimming took 8 bases from V and 1 from J, leaving 18 bases between them. The CDR3 has 16 amino acids. The germline gives CDR1 SGHAT, CDR2 FQNNGV. The CDR3 nucleotides read TGTGCCAGCCTCGGGAAGGCGGGACATTCCTACAATGAGCAGTTCTTC. Residues: CASLGKAGHSYNEQFF.

The rearrangement joins TRBV7-2 to TRBJ1-1; D is possibly TRBD1 (6 bases). The V gene lost 5 bases and the J gene lost 1 base, with 14 bases spanning the gap. Germline V gives CDR1 SGHTA, CDR2 FQGNSA. The CDR3 spans 15 residues. CDR3 nucleotide sequence: TGTGCCAGCAGCGCCGACCCGGACAGGAACACTGAAGCTTTCTTT. It is translated as CASSADPDRNTEAFF. Looking up the rest from reference TRBV7-2 and TRBJ1-1 gives the full variable domain: GAGVSQSPSNKVTEKGKDVELRCDPISGHTALYWYRQSLGQGLEFLIYFQGNSAPDKSGLPSDRFSAERTGGSVSTLTIQRTQQEDSAVYLCASSADPDRNTEAFFGQGTRLTVV.

As for this clonotype: One junction end disagrees with the germline gene, perhaps due to a read error. The chain couples TRBV4-1 to TRBJ2-7; 8 bases line up with TRBD2. CDR3 length: 13 residues. CDR1 and CDR2 from the germline V gene are MGHRA and YSYEKL. Written as DNA, the CDR3 is TGCGCCAGCAGCCAAGAGGTGTTAGCGGGGAAGTATTTC. This gives the protein CASSQEVLAGKYF.

This clonotype was found once. J is TRBJ2-5 and V is TRBV7-8, with TRBD2 matching over 7 bases. The CDR3 loop spans 16 amino acids. Trimming at V came to 5 bases and at J to 1 base, leaving 10 bases not matched to a gene. Germline-derived CDR1 and CDR2 are SGHVS and FQNEAQ. CDR3 sequence: CASSPLGLAAQETQYF. CDR3 sequence (DNA): TGTGCCAGCAGCCCCCTCGGGCTAGCGGCCCAAGAGACCCAGTACTTC.

CDR3 loop: CASSLEDRAIRQFF. CDR3 DNA sequence: TGCGCCAGCAGCTTGGAGGACAGGGCGATAAGGCAGTTCTTC. The rearrangement links TRBV5-1 to TRBJ2-1, with 8 bases aligning to TRBD1. The germline V gene has CDR1 SGHRS and CDR2 YFSETQ. The J segment lost 12 bases and the V segment lost 0 bases, leaving 8 bases of the junction unmatched. The CDR3 contains 14 residues.

V gene TRBV9 combines with J gene TRBJ1-2, with 10 bases identical to TRBD1. The CDR3 consists of 15 residues. V dropped 1 base and J dropped 3; count of bases not matched to a gene: 3. Germline assignment: CDR1 SGDLS and CDR2 YYNGEE. The CDR3 loop reads CASSVTGQGDYGYTF. The DNA of the CDR3 is TGTGCCAGCAGCGTAACCGGACAGGGGGACTATGGCTACACCTTC.

This chain links TRBV30 with TRBJ1-2, with 9 bases aligning to TRBD1. V lost 6 bases to trimming and J lost 4 bases; unmatched junction nucleotides: 12. Germline CDR1 GTSNPN, CDR2 SVGIG (reference sequence). The CDR3 sequence is 15 residues long. In nucleotides, the CDR3 is TGTGCCTGCCGGGACAGGGCAGTGGTGAGCTATGGCTACACCTTC. It yields the protein CACRDRAVVSYGYTF.

The chain links TRBV4-2 to TRBJ2-1; 11 bases match TRBD2. The CDR3 sequence is 18 residues long. Looked up from germline, CDR1 is LGHNA and CDR2 is YNFKEQ. The V and J ends lost 0 bases and 3 bases, in that order; junction bases with no gene match: 7. CDR3 bases: TGTGCCAGCAGCCAAGATCCTAGCGGGGGGACCTTCTACAATGAGCAGTTCTTC. It translates to CASSQDPSGGTFYNEQFF.

The V and J genes are TRBV29-1 and TRBJ2-1, with a tentative D call TRBD2 (6 bases). CDR1 and CDR2 from the germline V gene are SQVTM and ANQGSEA. With 4 bases removed from V and 0 bases from J, the gap between germline ends came to 13 bases. The CDR3 totals 15 residues. DNA for the CDR3: TGCAGCGTTGCGGGACTTATAAGCTCCTACAATGAGCAGTTCTTC. Its translation: CSVAGLISSYNEQFF.

The rearrangement joins TRBV5-1 to TRBJ1-5; possible D gene TRBD1, 6 bases. The germline V gene has CDR1 SGHRS and CDR2 YFSETQ. The length of the CDR3 is 14 residues. The V and J ends lost 0 bases and 7 bases respectively, with 11 bases between them. CDR3 amino acids: CASSLAGTHQPQHF. The DNA of the CDR3 is TGCGCCAGCAGCTTGGCAGGGACACACCAGCCCCAGCATTTT.

The rearrangement links TRBV5-6 to TRBJ2-5, with D unresolved. Looked up from germline, CDR1 is SGHDT and CDR2 is YYEEEE. Trimming took off 1 base at V and 5 bases at J, with 6 bases between the two ends. This CDR3 spans 12 amino acids. The CDR3: CASSLLPETQYF. CDR3 DNA: TGTGCCAGCAGCTTGCTTCCGGAGACCCAGTACTTC.

The V and J genes are TRBV27 and TRBJ2-7; no clear D gene. CDR3 size: 14 residues. Per the germline V gene, CDR1 is MNHEY and CDR2 is SMNVEV (reference sequence). V gave up 2 bases and J gave up 9 bases, with 17 bases separating them. The CDR3 loop reads CASSLDFRVSGQYF. CDR3 DNA sequence: TGTGCCAGCAGTTTAGACTTTAGGGTATCTGGGCAGTACTTC.

This chain joins TRBV6-2 or TRBV6-3 and TRBJ1-1, with 7 bases that match TRBD1. This CDR3 spans 15 amino acids. Per germline, CDR1 MNHEY and CDR2 SVGEGT. Germline trimming cut 5 bases from V and 2 bases from J; bases unmatched to any gene: 8. CDR3 in DNA: TGTGCCAGCAGTGCGATACAGGGGCAAAACACTGAAGCTTTCTTT. Translating gives CASSAIQGQNTEAFF.

In this sample, this clonotype turned up a few times. One end of the junction is discordant with germline, which a read error may explain. This chain connects TRBV5-1 to TRBJ1-5, with D tentatively TRBD1 (5 bases). Looked up from germline, CDR1 is SGHRS and CDR2 is YFSETQ. The CDR3 has 14 residues. The CDR3 DNA reads TGTGCCAGCAGCCCGGGGGGTGGCAATCAGCCCCAGCATTTT. It yields the protein CASSPGGGNQPQHF.

The chain couples TRBV12-3 or TRBV12-4 to TRBJ1-2, with a possible D match to TRBD1 (5 bases). There are 13 residues in the CDR3. V was pared by 3 bases and J by 8 bases, with 13 bases between. CDR3 DNA: TGTGCCAGCAGTTTCGTTCGGGGCTACGGCTACACCTTC. It specifies CASSFVRGYGYTF.

The chain uses TRBV7-9 and TRBJ2-2, with 7 positions matching TRBD1. Germline CDR1 SEHNR, CDR2 FQNEAQ (reference sequence). The V segment lost 2 bases and the J segment 4 bases; nucleotides outside the gene matches: 10. The CDR3 length is 17 residues. The CDR3 reads CASSLQLTGSGTGELFF. The CDR3 region has the DNA TGTGCCAGCAGCTTACAGCTGACAGGGTCGGGCACCGGGGAGCTGTTTTTT.

The V call is TRBV7-2, the J call TRBJ2-3, with a possible D match to TRBD1 (6 bases). This CDR3 has 15 residues. Germline CDR1 is SGHTA and CDR2 is FQGNSA. V gave up 7 bases and J gave up 4 bases, with 18 bases separating them. CDR3 sequence: CASNSFTGSPDTQYF. The DNA of the CDR3 is TGTGCCAGCAACTCGTTTACAGGGTCCCCAGATACGCAGTATTTT.